This T cell receptor (beta chain) was sequenced during a study of blood T cell repertoires in COVID-19. Clones were sequenced by immunoSEQ multiplex PCR, and TCRdb holds only the in-frame ones, with some missing. The sample carries 200,000 to 300,000 clones, approximately 91% recorded once. Germline CDR1 and CDR2: LGHDT and YNNKEL (reference sequence). Unmatched junction bases numbered 4, after V lost 0 bases and J lost 8 bases. This CDR3 contains 15 residues. The rearrangement joins TRBV3-1 (or the pseudogene TRBV3-2) to TRBJ2-4; TRBD1 matches 10 bases. The receptor was isolated from a man aged 30-40 years with COVID-19, enrolled during active disease. Sequencing was carried out using peripheral blood. CDR3 amino acids: CASSQDGTGEDIQYF. In DNA form, the CDR3 reads TGTGCCAGCAGCCAAGATGGGACAGGGGAGGACATTCAGTACTTC.